One T cell receptor beta chain is described in this entry. Its cognate antigen has yet to be identified. No clone much larger than this one lies a single base away; base qualities are absent. The source of the sample is a study of patients and donors after allogeneic stem cell transplantation (dated by TCRdb to between 2020 and 2021). Library preparation used RT-PCR. TCRdb names NextSeq 550 as the instrument used. TCRdb redid the processing of the public reads, applying fastp at Q25 and MiXCR, and retained in-frame beta chains. Duplicate CDR3 protein sequences are folded into a single record with the most common DNA and genes. For this sample the table gives some 960,000 distinct CDR3 sequences, of which approximately 18% were detected only once. 6% of the sample lies in the top ten. Sequenced: blood, either unsorted or a sorted T cell fraction (not recorded which). The receptor comes from a human donor who was either an allogeneic HSCT recipient or a stem cell or donor lymphocyte infusion donor (not recorded which). It is not recorded whose cells these are; they may come from a transplant donor.

The CDR3 corresponds to CASSARGLANTGELFF. Here is the DNA: TGCGCCAGCAGCGCCCGGGGACTAGCGAACACCGGGGAGCTGTTTTTT. Rearrangement joined TRBV5-1 to TRBJ2-2, with 8 bases in between that match TRBD2. The germline V gene supplies CDR1 SGHRS and CDR2 YFSETQ. V and J are trimmed by 4 bases and 0 bases, and the gene matches miss 5 bases of the junction. From its cysteine to its phenylalanine, the CDR3 spans 16 amino acids. Only the CDR3 DNA stays, 48 bases, in frame from base 1.